The 13 T cell receptor beta chains given below trace back to one sample, sequenced in a study of PD-1 blockade in classical Hodgkin lymphoma. Documented time point: cycle 4 day 1 (C4D1), after less than 7 weeks of nivolumab. Every one of the patients relapsed after autologous stem cell transplantation (brentuximab vedotin exposure was variable). Method: immunoSEQ multiplex PCR; TCRdb's copy keeps in-frame clones and lacks some. In the table there are just under 45,000 clones, roughly 65% of which are singletons. The material was peripheral blood mononuclear cells (PBMCs), obtained before the fourth cycle of nivolumab. These receptors were obtained from a human donor with classical Hodgkin lymphoma.

The chain uses TRBV12-5 and TRBJ1-5; 9 nucleotides agree with TRBD1. Germline values: CDR1 LGHNT, CDR2 FRNRAP. This CDR3 region has 15 residues. Trimming took 9 bases from V and 4 from J; bases not matched to a gene: 10. The CDR3 reads CASATGTGRNQPQHF. The CDR3 nucleotides read TGTGCTAGCGCAACCGGGACAGGGCGAAATCAGCCCCAGCATTTT.

The gene calls are TRBV11-2 and TRBJ2-7; TRBD1 is a possible D gene (6 bases). Per the germline V gene, CDR1 is SGHAT and CDR2 is FQNNGV. This CDR3 is built from 17 residues. V lost 1 base and J lost 0, with 16 bases in between. The CDR3 DNA is TGTGCCAGCAGCTTAGTTTTGTCAGGGGTCAGCTCCTACGAGCAGTACTTC. Translating it yields CASSLVLSGVSSYEQYF.

The J gene is TRBJ1-5, the V gene TRBV2; 10 nucleotides line up with TRBD1. The germline V gene has CDR1 SNHLY and CDR2 FYNNEI. The V segment lost 6 bases and the J segment 6 bases; nucleotides outside the gene matches: 8. This CDR3 is built from 15 residues. Here the CDR3 reads CASSVRQGASQPQHF. The CDR3 DNA reads as TGTGCCAGCAGCGTTCGACAGGGGGCCAGTCAGCCCCAGCATTTT.

CDR3 coding DNA: TGCGCCAGCAGCCAAGGTAAGCAGGGGGAAGGCGAGCAGTACTTC. The encoded protein is CASSQGKQGEGEQYF. The chain joins TRBV4-1 to TRBJ2-7, with TRBD1 identical over 7 bases. V lost 1 base and J lost 6; bases outside the gene matches: 9. CDR1 MGHRA and CDR2 YSYEKL come from the germline V gene. This CDR3 has 15 amino acids.

By sample share, this clone is medium-sized. V is TRBV19 and J is TRBJ1-1, with D perhaps TRBD1 (6 bases). V was pared by 3 bases and J by 5 bases, with 16 bases between. Germline loops: CDR1 LNHDA, CDR2 SQIVND (reference sequence). The CDR3 contains 15 residues. CDR3 nucleotide sequence: TGTGCCAGTAGTATCCCCCCCAGGGGTAGGACTGAAGCTTTCTTT. It translates to CASSIPPRGRTEAFF.

The chain has TRBV7-2 and TRBJ2-3; D is uncertain. The CDR3 runs to 14 residues. The germline gives CDR1 SGHTA, CDR2 FQGNSA. The ends were cut back, 1 base at V and 4 bases at J, with 9 bases in the middle. CDR3 sequence reads: CASSLVRHPDTQYF. CDR3 nucleotides: TGTGCCAGCAGCTTAGTTAGGCACCCAGATACGCAGTATTTT.

The chain joins TRBV6-6 to TRBJ2-7; 9 bases are shared with TRBD1. The CDR3 is 15 residues long. The V gene end was trimmed by 3 bases and the J gene end by 6 bases; junction bases not matched to a gene: 9. Germline-derived CDR1 and CDR2 are MNHNY and SVGAGI (reference sequence). The CDR3 region has the DNA TGTGCCAGCAGTTATCAACCGGGACAGGGCGCCGAGCAGTACTTC. It encodes CASSYQPGQGAEQYF.

The chain couples TRBV11-3 to TRBJ2-7; 8 bases agree with TRBD1. V trimming: 4 bases; J trimming: 1 base; junction bases outside the gene matches: 6. This CDR3 has 15 residues. The germline V gene encodes CDR1 SGHNT and CDR2 YENEEA. CDR3 DNA sequence: TGTGCCAGCAGCTCCCCGGACAGGGCTTCCTACGAGCAGTACTTC. It encodes CASSSPDRASYEQYF.

The V and J genes are TRBV6-4 and TRBJ2-3, with D perhaps assigned TRBD1 or TRBD2 (6 bases each). Between the trimmed V and J ends, which lost 3 bases and 7 bases, there was a span of 11 bases. This CDR3 has 13 residues. The germline CDR1 and CDR2 sequences are MRHNA and SNTAGT. DNA for the CDR3: TGTGCCAGCAGTGAACAGGGAGGAAATACGCAGTATTTT. Protein sequence: CASSEQGGNTQYF.

V usage is TRBV19 and J usage is TRBJ2-3, with D uncertain. Looked up from germline, CDR1 is LNHDA and CDR2 is SQIVND (reference sequence). The CDR3 is 14 amino acids. V lost 4 bases, J lost 0 bases, and 8 bases lay in between. CDR3 loop: CASSNSRSTDTQYF. The DNA for the CDR3 is TGTGCCAGTAGTAATAGCCGTAGCACAGATACGCAGTATTTT.

The genes are TRBV7-2 and TRBJ2-5, with a weak D call TRBD2 (5 bases). CDR1 SGHTA and CDR2 FQGNSA come from the germline V gene. The V end was cut by 3 bases, the J end by 2 bases, with 10 bases between. The length of the CDR3 is 14 residues. The DNA of the CDR3 is TGTGCCAGCAGCTTTAACGAGGGACAAGAGACCCAGTACTTC. It encodes CASSFNEGQETQYF.

The chain links TRBV15 to TRBJ2-7; 9 nucleotides line up with TRBD1. This CDR3 spans 16 amino acids. Germline-derived CDR1 and CDR2 are LNHNV and YYDKDF (reference sequence). V was pared by 3 bases and J by 4 bases, with 10 bases of the junction left unmatched. The CDR3 coding sequence is TGTGCCACCAGCAGGGATTCGGGACAGGGAAGGTACGAGCAGTACTTC. This encodes CATSRDSGQGRYEQYF.

V is TRBV9 and J is TRBJ2-5; D might be TRBD1 (5 bases). Germline CDR1 SGDLS, CDR2 YYNGEE. V lost 4 bases to trimming and J lost 5 bases, with 9 bases between them. This CDR3 spans 12 amino acids. The CDR3 sequence: CASSRGGETQYF. The CDR3 DNA is TGTGCCAGCAGCAGGGGTGGTGAGACCCAGTACTTC.